The rows below give T cell receptor beta chains drawn from one sample of a study of blood T cell repertoires in COVID-19. Produced via immunoSEQ multiplex PCR; TCRdb's table is partial and in-frame only. The sample records over 120,000 clones, 75% to 90% being singletons. What was sequenced was peripheral blood. The source is a human donor in a cohort sampled during active COVID-19. CDR3s include the opening cysteine and the closing phenylalanine or tryptophan. Each record gives: V gene, clone size, D gene, J gene, CDR3 DNA, CDR3 protein. The D gene is left open where the match is weak. A row's size may be missing; if present it is once, few, many or a size class.

>TRBV19|few|TRBD1|TRBJ1-2
TGTGCCAGTAGAGGCCGGGACAGGGTTCATGGCTACACCTTC
CASRGRDRVHGYTF
>TRBV3-1/TRBV3-2|NA|NA|TRBJ2-1
TGTGCCAGCAGCCCGGGGGGCACGAACAATGAGCAGTTCTTC
CASSPGGTNNEQFF
>TRBV5-6|NA|NA|TRBJ2-7
TGTGCCAGCAGCCGAAGGGGGAATCTCCACGAGCAGTACTTC
CASSRRGNLHEQYF
>TRBV24-1|NA|NA|TRBJ1-2
TGTGCCACCAGTTCGCCAGGAGAGGGCGGCTACACCTTC
CATSSPGEGGYTF
>TRBV29-1|NA|NA|TRBJ2-3
TGCAGCGCCACAAAGTTGACAGATACGCAGTATTTT
CSATKLTDTQYF
>TRBV6-1|NA|TRBD1|TRBJ1-5
TGTGCCAGCAGTGAAGACTACGGGACAGGGAACGATCAGCCCCAGCATTTT
CASSEDYGTGNDQPQHF
>TRBV9|NA|NA|TRBJ2-5
TGTGCCAGCAGCGTAGATCCCTTAGCCGAGACCCAGTACTTC
CASSVDPLAETQYF
>TRBV6-4|once|TRBD2|TRBJ2-3
TGTGCCAGCAGTGATAATAGCGGGGGGGCCGATACGCAGTATTTT
CASSDNSGGADTQYF
>TRBV6-5|NA|TRBD1|TRBJ1-1
TGTGCCAGCAGTTACGACAGGGGTACCACTGAAGCTTTCTTT
CASSYDRGTTEAFF
>TRBV28|NA|NA|TRBJ1-2
TGTGCCAGCGGTAACGGTAACTATGGCTACACCTTC
CASGNGNYGYTF
>TRBV11-2|NA|NA|TRBJ1-3
TGTGCCAGCAGCTTTGGAGGGATGGCCGGAAACACCATATATTTT
CASSFGGMAGNTIYF
>TRBV18|NA|NA|TRBJ1-3
TGTGCCAGCTCACCCCGAACACTCCAGGGTGCTGGAAACACCATATATTTT
CASSPRTLQGAGNTIYF
>TRBV27|NA|TRBD1|TRBJ1-2
TGTGCCAGCAGTCCCACAGGGGGCCTCCCCTATGGCTACACCTTC
CASSPTGGLPYGYTF
>TRBV9|once|NA|TRBJ1-2
TGTGCCAGCACCCACAACAGGGTTGGAGGCTATGGCTACACCTTC
CASTHNRVGGYGYTF
>TRBV7-9|NA|NA|TRBJ1-1
TGTGCCAGCAGCTGGGGGGGGAACACTGAAGCTTTCTTT
CASSWGGNTEAFF
>TRBV19|NA|NA|TRBJ1-3
TGTGCCAGTAGTATAGAGGGCAGGGCCGACACCATATATTTT
CASSIEGRADTIYF
>TRBV30|NA|NA|TRBJ1-1
TGTGCCTGCCAAACAGTGAACACTGAAGCTTTCTTT
CACQTVNTEAFF
>TRBV5-1|NA|NA|TRBJ2-3
TGCGCCAGCAGCTCCCTAGTTGCAGATACGCAGTATTTT
CASSSLVADTQYF
>TRBV6-5|NA|NA|TRBJ1-1
TGTGCCAGCAGTCCACCCCAGGGGCGGGGGACTGAAGCTTTCTTT
CASSPPQGRGTEAFF
>TRBV2|NA|NA|TRBJ1-5
TGTGCCAGCAGCCAAACAGGGTTGTACAATCAGCCCCAGCATTTT
CASSQTGLYNQPQHF
>TRBV2|NA|TRBD1|TRBJ1-6
TGTGCCAGCTCCCGGACAGGGGCAGCACCCCTCCACTTT
CASSRTGAAPLHF
>TRBV30|NA|NA|TRBJ1-5
TGTGCCTGTTCTCTTGGAGGGAGCGGTCAGCCCCAGCATTTT
CACSLGGSGQPQHF
>TRBV4-2|NA|NA|TRBJ1-5
TGTGCCAGCAGCCAAGAGGCGGGTAGGCTTTTGAATCAGCCCCAGCATTTT
CASSQEAGRLLNQPQHF
>TRBV6-6|once|NA|TRBJ1-2
TGTGCCAGCAGTTACTCGGACAGCCTTTCCTATGGCTACACCTTC
CASSYSDSLSYGYTF
>TRBV10-3|once|TRBD2|TRBJ2-1
TGTGCCATCAGTGAGTCTACCGGGAGGGATGATGAGCAGTTCTTC
CAISESTGRDDEQFF
>TRBV19|NA|NA|TRBJ1-3
TGTGCCAGTAGCCCAGCGAGGGCCCACTCTGGAAACACCATATATTTT
CASSPARAHSGNTIYF
>TRBV7-2|NA|NA|TRBJ2-7
TGTGCCAGCAGCAGACCGGGACACTACGAGCAGTACTTC
CASSRPGHYEQYF
>TRBV28|NA|TRBD1|TRBJ2-7
TGTGCCAGCAGTATGGGGACAGCGACCTACGAGCAGTACTTC
CASSMGTATYEQYF
>TRBV3-1/TRBV3-2|NA|NA|TRBJ2-1
TGTGCCAGCAGCCCCCCCCCAGGGCTTGAGCAGTTCTTC
CASSPPPGLEQFF
>TRBV7-9|NA|NA|TRBJ1-3
TGTGCCAGCAGCTTCGGGTCGGCTGGAAACACCATATATTTT
CASSFGSAGNTIYF
>TRBV29-1|NA|TRBD1|TRBJ1-2
TGCAGCGTTGAAGATAACAGGGGTTATGGCTACACCTTC
CSVEDNRGYGYTF
>TRBV2|NA|NA|TRBJ2-5
TGTGCCAGTAGTGTCGGGAGTGTGGAGACCCAGTACTTC
CASSVGSVETQYF
>TRBV3-1/TRBV3-2|once|NA|TRBJ2-1
TGTGCCAGCAGCCCAAGCGGGTTGAGCTCCTACAATGAGCAGTTCTTC
CASSPSGLSSYNEQFF
>TRBV29-1|NA|NA|TRBJ2-3
TGCAGCGACACGTCCTGGTCCCAATTCACAGATACGCAGTATTTT
CSDTSWSQFTDTQYF
>TRBV28|NA|NA|TRBJ1-4
TGTGCCAGCAGTACAAACAGTAATGAAAAACTGTTTTTT
CASSTNSNEKLFF
>TRBV11-1|NA|NA|TRBJ2-5
TGTGCCAGCAGCTTACCCGCCTCCGGGGAGACCCAGTACTTC
CASSLPASGETQYF
>TRBV29-1|NA|NA|TRBJ1-1
TGCAGCGTTGAATCTTCCGTTGAAGCTTTCTTT
CSVESSVEAFF
>TRBV7-8|once|TRBD2|TRBJ2-5
TGTGCCAGCAGCTTGGTTAGCGGGGGCCCACAAGAGACCCAGTACTTC
CASSLVSGGPQETQYF
>TRBV6-1|NA|TRBD1|TRBJ1-6
TGTGCCAGCAGTGAAGCTCCCGGGGCAGGGGGCGACTCACCCCTCCACTTT
CASSEAPGAGGDSPLHF
>TRBV6-5|NA|TRBD1|TRBJ1-1
TGTGCCAGCGGCCGCCAGGGGGCTTACACTGAAGCTTTCTTT
CASGRQGAYTEAFF
>TRBV5-8|NA|NA|TRBJ1-5
TGTGCCAGCAGCCAACAGCTGGTTGGCAATCAGCCCCAGCATTTT
CASSQQLVGNQPQHF
>TRBV4-2|NA|NA|TRBJ2-1
TGTGCCAGCAGCGGACCAACAGGAAACCTATACAATGAGCAGTTCTTC
CASSGPTGNLYNEQFF
>TRBV20-1|NA|NA|TRBJ1-4
TGCAGTGCTAGTGGGGGGGTTGCTGGAGAAAAACTGTTTTTT
CSASGGVAGEKLFF
>TRBV5-1|NA|NA|TRBJ2-3
TGCGCCAGCAGCTTGGAAGGGGGCACAGATACGCAGTATTTT
CASSLEGGTDTQYF
>TRBV20-1|NA|NA|TRBJ2-5
TGCAGTGCTAGAACAGGTAGTAACCAGTACTTC
CSARTGSNQYF